One sample yielded the 9 T cell receptor beta chains listed below, sequenced in a study of cytomegalovirus exposure and HLA in healthy donors. Libraries were prepared by immunoSEQ multiplex PCR; TCRdb keeps only in-frame clonotypes and omits some of them. The sample consists of roughly 130,000 clones, almost 90% of them appearing once. Sample: PBMCs. The receptors stem from a man under 40 in good health and CMV-seronegative.

This chain joins TRBV7-6 and TRBJ2-7; D is ambiguous. Germline lookup yields CDR1 SGHVS and CDR2 FNYEAQ. The V gene lost 4 bases and the J gene lost 1 base, with 8 bases spanning the gap. CDR3 size: 13 residues. CDR3 bases: TGTGCCAGCAGCTCCCTCCGGTCCTACGAGCAGTACTTC. It codes for CASSSLRSYEQYF.

This chain links TRBV11-2 with TRBJ2-2; D possibly corresponds to TRBD2 (5 bases). Looked up from germline, CDR1 is SGHAT and CDR2 is FQNNGV. The germline V and J ends were trimmed by 1 base and 2 bases, with 8 bases remaining between them. This CDR3 is 15 amino acids long. The chain's CDR3 is CASSLVTTNTGELFF. In DNA form, the CDR3 reads TGTGCCAGCAGCTTAGTGACTACAAACACCGGGGAGCTGTTTTTT.

The chain employs TRBV14 and TRBJ2-1, with TRBD1 identical over 8 bases. Looked up from germline, CDR1 is SGHDN and CDR2 is FVKESK. Germline trimming cut 6 bases from V and 4 bases from J; bases unmatched to any gene: 8. This CDR3 spans 15 amino acids. The CDR3 bases are TGTGCCAGCAGGCCGCAGGGGGCGCCATACAATGAGCAGTTCTTC. It is translated as CASRPQGAPYNEQFF.

The table lists this clone with a few counts. This chain uses TRBV7-9 with TRBJ1-2; TRBD1 is a possible D gene (5 bases). The CDR3 sequence is 13 residues long. V lost 2 bases and J lost 6, with 10 bases in between. Germline CDR1 is SEHNR and CDR2 is FQNEAQ (reference sequence). The CDR3 DNA sequence: TGTGCCAGCAGCTTATTGGCAGGGAATGGCTACACCTTC. Its translation: CASSLLAGNGYTF.

The J gene is TRBJ2-2, the V gene TRBV6-6; D perhaps matches TRBD1 (6 bases). Germline CDR1 reads MNHNY; CDR2 reads SVGAGI (reference sequence). The CDR3 extends over 16 amino acids. The ends were cut back, 2 bases at V and 1 base at J, with 11 bases in the middle. In DNA form, the CDR3 reads TGTGCCAGCAGTTACAGTTACAGGGTGAACACCGGGGAGCTGTTTTTT. Its protein product is CASSYSYRVNTGELFF.

V and J are TRBV7-9 and TRBJ1-2, with D perhaps matching TRBD1 (5 bases). CDR3 size: 15 residues. Germline V gene lookup returns CDR1 SEHNR and CDR2 FQNEAQ (reference sequence). V dropped 6 bases and J dropped 4 bases, with 18 bases sitting between them. In DNA, the CDR3 is TGTGCCAGCAGTCCGATCGTGACAGCGGGCTATGGCTACACCTTC. This translates into CASSPIVTAGYGYTF.

The V call is TRBV4-3, the J call TRBJ2-7; 9 bases fit TRBD1. The junction had 12 bases not matched to a gene; V was cut back by 3 bases and J by 6 bases. This CDR3 has 16 amino acids. CDR1 is LGHNA and CDR2 is YSLEER in the germline V gene. CDR3 sequence: CASSQELPGQGIEQYF. DNA of the CDR3: TGCGCCAGCAGCCAGGAACTACCGGGACAGGGAATCGAGCAGTACTTC.

The CDR3 sequence is CSARMNTEAFF. The CDR3 DNA is TGCAGTGCGAGGATGAACACTGAAGCTTTCTTT. V is TRBV20-1 and J is TRBJ1-1, with D unclear. The CDR3 has 11 residues. V lost 6 bases, J lost 0 bases, and 5 bases lay in between. Germline V gives CDR1 DFQATT, CDR2 SNEGSKA (reference sequence).

This clone was recorded only once. The V and J genes are TRBV7-2 and TRBJ1-5; the D gene is possibly TRBD1 (5 bases). The CDR3 runs 13 residues. V lost 5 bases and J lost 5, with 10 bases in between. From germline, CDR1 is SGHTA and CDR2 FQGNSA. The CDR3 coding sequence is TGTGCCAGCAGCCAGGGAAACCATCAGCCCCAGCATTTT. Protein product: CASSQGNHQPQHF.